This T cell receptor beta chain came from a study of CD8+CD57+ T cells in acquired aplastic anemia. Study details: Sorted CD4+ and CD8+ cell DNA averaged 3.2 ug.

Whole-study findings and limits: Between patients and controls, 25 to 35 CD8+ CDR3 sequences were found in common. Researchers reported that CD8+ Simpson's diversity was not significantly different in patients versus controls.

For this clonotype: What it binds is unknown.

The CDR3 has 14 amino acids. J was trimmed by 7 bases and V by 3 bases; bases with no gene match: 7. Germline CDR1 reads DFQATT; CDR2 reads SNEGSKA (reference sequence). All sequencing subjects had displayed CD8+CD57+ cell expansion on flow cytometry. The study profiled TCR beta VDJ and CDR3 using genomic DNA as template. MiXCR, applied by TCRdb to the reads, yields one record per CDR3 protein. Seen here are 450,000 to 600,000 distinct CDR3 sequences, about a third observed once, and the top ten hold 0.82%. The origin of this receptor is a human donor with aplastic anemia. What was sequenced was sorted CD4+, CD8+, or CD8+CD57+ T cells (not recorded which) from PBMCs. This chain joins TRBV20-1 and TRBJ2-1, with 9 bases that match TRBD1. CDR3 coding DNA: TGCAGTGCTAGCCCCGGGACAGGGCCGAATGAGCAGTTCTTC. As protein: CSASPGTGPNEQFF.